This TCR beta chain was observed in a study of T cell responses to AZD1222 COVID-19 vaccine. Across the study: Second-dose schedules of about 4 or about 12 weeks were combined.

Profiling relied on immunoSEQ multiplex PCR, and the TCRdb table lists in-frame clones only, not all of them. This sample has 130,000 or so clones, with approximately 94% found just once. Comments on this clone: Its antigen is undetermined.

The CDR3 is 18 residues long. With 6 bases clipped from V and 1 base from J, the junction kept 10 bases outside the gene matches. CDR1 MGHRA and CDR2 YSYEKL come from the germline V gene. Points from the study as a whole: Donors skewed white British and female; clonal diversity was possibly underestimated. Only five to seven AZD1222 recipients were seropositive at baseline.

The rearrangement uses TRBV4-1 and TRBJ2-4; 12 nucleotides match TRBD1. This receptor was obtained from an adult in good health. The sequences come from peripheral blood, collected on day 0 of AZD1222 vaccination. This chain's CDR3 is CASRETGQGARAKNIQYF. The DNA of the CDR3 is TGCGCCAGCAGGGAAACGGGACAGGGGGCTCGGGCCAAAAACATTCAGTACTTC.